The entry that follows covers one T cell receptor beta chain sequence. Its antigen is undetermined. Trimming pared 0 bases from V and 0 bases from J, leaving 10 bases between. Germline V gene lookup returns CDR1 MNHEY and CDR2 SVGAGI. This CDR3 has 16 residues. TCRdb keeps only in-frame clones here, not all; method: immunoSEQ multiplex PCR. Of tens of thousands of clones listed, 70% to 80% are singletons. Pools of viral peptides were used by the ViraFEST assay to expand antigen-specific CD4+ T cells ahead of sequencing. The culture ran for about 10 days, and then CD4+ T cells were isolated. Convalescent patients had PCR-confirmed SARS-CoV-2 infection between March and December 2020. Two million PBMC per well received 10 IU/ml IL-2 and 9.5 to 10 ug/ml peptides in culture. The authors exchanged half the medium for IL-2 medium on days 3 and 7. These data originate in a study of vaccination effects on CD4 cells after COVID-19. Study summary: Two convalescent patients provided samples 16 days and one week prevaccination.

This receptor was identified in a human donor who had a prior SARS-CoV-2 infection. Sequenced material: CD4+ T cells from PBMCs cultured with a peptide pool, taken before COVID-19 vaccination. The chain employs TRBV6-5 and TRBJ2-3; D gene uncertain. The CDR3 DNA reads as TGTGCCAGCAGTTACTCGAACCAGCAAAGCACAGATACGCAGTATTTT. Its translation is CASSYSNQQSTDTQYF.